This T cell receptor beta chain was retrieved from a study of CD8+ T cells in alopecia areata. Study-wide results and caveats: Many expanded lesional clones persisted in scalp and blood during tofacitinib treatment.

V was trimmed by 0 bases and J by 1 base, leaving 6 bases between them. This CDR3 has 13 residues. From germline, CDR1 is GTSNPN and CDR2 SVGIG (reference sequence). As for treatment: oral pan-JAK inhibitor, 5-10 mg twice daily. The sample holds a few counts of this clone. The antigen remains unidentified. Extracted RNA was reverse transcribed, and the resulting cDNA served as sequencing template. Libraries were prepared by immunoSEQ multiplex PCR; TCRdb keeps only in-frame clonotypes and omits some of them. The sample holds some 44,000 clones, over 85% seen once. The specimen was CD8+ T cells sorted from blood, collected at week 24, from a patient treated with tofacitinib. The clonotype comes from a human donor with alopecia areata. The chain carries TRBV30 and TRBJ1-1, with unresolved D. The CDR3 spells CAWSVWGNTEAFF. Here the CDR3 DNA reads TGTGCCTGGAGTGTTTGGGGGAACACTGAAGCTTTCTTT.